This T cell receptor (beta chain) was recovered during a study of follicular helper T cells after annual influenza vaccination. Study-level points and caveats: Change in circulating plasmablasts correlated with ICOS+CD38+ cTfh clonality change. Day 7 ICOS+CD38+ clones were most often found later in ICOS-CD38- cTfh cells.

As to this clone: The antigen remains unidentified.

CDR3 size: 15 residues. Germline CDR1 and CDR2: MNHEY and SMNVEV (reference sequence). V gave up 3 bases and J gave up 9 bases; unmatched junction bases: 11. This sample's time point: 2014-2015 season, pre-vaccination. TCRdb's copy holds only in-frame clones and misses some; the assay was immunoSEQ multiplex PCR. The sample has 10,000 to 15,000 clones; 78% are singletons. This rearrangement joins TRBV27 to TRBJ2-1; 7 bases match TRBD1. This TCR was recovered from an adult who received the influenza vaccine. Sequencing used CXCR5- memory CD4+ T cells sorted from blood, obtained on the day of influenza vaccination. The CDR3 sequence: CASSFLQGLDSEQFF. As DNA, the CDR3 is TGTGCCAGCAGTTTTTTACAGGGGCTCGACAGTGAGCAGTTCTTC.